Listed below are T cell receptor beta chains from one sample, sequenced in a study of T cells of healthy individuals. MiXCR was run by TCRdb on the 5' RACE reads, yielding one entry per CDR3 protein. The profile shows 40,000 to 65,000 distinct CDR3 sequences, about 15% of them singletons. The receptors here all came from a human donor in good health. Each CDR3 is given with its conserved first and last residue. D genes are given only for firm matches. Clone size is not always given. Where it is, it says once, few, many or a class for expanded clones.

size	V	J	D	DNA	CDR3
many	TRBV12-5	TRBJ2-3	TRBD2	TGTGCTAGTGCTTCTGGGGGAGCGGGAGGCACAGATACGCAGTATTTT	CASASGGAGGTDTQYF
-	TRBV4-2	TRBJ1-2	TRBD1	TGTGCCAGCAGCCTGCGGGACAGGGATGATGGCTACACCTTC	CASSLRDRDDGYTF
-	TRBV13	TRBJ2-1	-	TGTGCCAGCAGCTTTTACCCTTACAATGAGCAGTTCTTC	CASSFYPYNEQFF
-	TRBV2	TRBJ2-7	-	TGTGCCAGCGAGGGGTTATCCTACGAGCAGTACTTC	CASEGLSYEQYF
few	TRBV11-3	TRBJ2-1	TRBD1	TGTGCCAGCAGCGCTGGGATGCGGGACAGGGGGGGCAGTGAGCAGTTCTTC	CASSAGMRDRGGSEQFF
few	TRBV11-2	TRBJ1-1	-	TGTGCCAGCAGCTTCGGTATCGGGAACACTGAAGCTTTCTTT	CASSFGIGNTEAFF
-	TRBV5-4	TRBJ2-5	-	TGTGCCAGCAGCTTCTACCGAGGACGGAGCCAAGAGACCCAGTACTTC	CASSFYRGRSQETQYF
few	TRBV20-1	TRBJ2-3	-	TGCAGTGCTAGCCACGGCACAGATACGCAGTATTTT	CSASHGTDTQYF
many	TRBV29-1	TRBJ1-2	TRBD1	TGCAGCGCTTTGGGACAGGGAGGCAACTATGGCTACACCTTC	CSALGQGGNYGYTF
-	TRBV12-3/TRBV12-4	TRBJ1-2	-	TGTGCCAGCAGTGAGAGAAAGTCTAACTATGGCTACACCTTC	CASSERKSNYGYTF
-	TRBV12-3/TRBV12-4	TRBJ2-6	-	TGTGCCAGCAGTTTTGGGGCCAACGTCCTGACTTTC	CASSFGANVLTF
many	TRBV6-2/TRBV6-3	TRBJ2-4	-	TGTGCCAGCAGTTACGGGGGCGCCAAAAACATTCAGTACTTC	CASSYGGAKNIQYF
few	TRBV20-1	TRBJ1-1	-	TGCAGTGCGGGGGGGATAAAGGAAGCTTTCTTT	CSAGGIKEAFF
many	TRBV9	TRBJ2-1	TRBD2	TGTGCCAGCAGCGACGGGACTAGGCGCGTCAATGAGCAGTTCTTC	CASSDGTRRVNEQFF
many	TRBV20-1	TRBJ2-7	-	TGCAGTGCTAGAGAAACGCATTACGAGCAGTACTTC	CSARETHYEQYF
few	TRBV27	TRBJ2-3	-	TGTGCCAGCAGTTTATCGGCCCCAGATACGCAGTATTTT	CASSLSAPDTQYF
-	TRBV7-2	TRBJ1-5	-	TGTGCCAGCAGCTTAGTCAATCAGCCCCAGCATTTT	CASSLVNQPQHF
-	TRBV18	TRBJ2-5	-	TGTGCCAGCTCACCTGAAGAGACCCAGTACTTC	CASSPEETQYF
many	TRBV10-3	TRBJ2-2	-	TGTGCCATCAACGGTAGGGGGGATAACACCGGGGAGCTGTTTTTT	CAINGRGDNTGELFF
-	TRBV11-2	TRBJ2-5	-	TGTGCCAGCAATGTGGGGGATTTTGAGACCCAGTACTTC	CASNVGDFETQYF
many	TRBV11-2	TRBJ2-7	TRBD2	TGTGCCAGCAGCGCCGTTAGCGGGAGAGTTGGCGAGCAGTACTTC	CASSAVSGRVGEQYF
many	TRBV10-3	TRBJ1-2	TRBD1	TGTGCCATCAGAGGACAGGGTCTAGCCTATGGCTACACCTTC	CAIRGQGLAYGYTF
-	TRBV7-2	TRBJ2-5	-	TGTGCCAGCAGACCCGACTGGGGACAAGAGACCCAGTACTTC	CASRPDWGQETQYF
many	TRBV4-1	TRBJ2-5	-	TGCGCCAGCAGCCAAGCGGGCAACCAAGAGACCCAGTACTTC	CASSQAGNQETQYF
few	TRBV20-1	TRBJ1-5	TRBD1	TGCAGTGCTAGCCCAACCGGGACAGGTAATCAGCCCCAGCATTTT	CSASPTGTGNQPQHF